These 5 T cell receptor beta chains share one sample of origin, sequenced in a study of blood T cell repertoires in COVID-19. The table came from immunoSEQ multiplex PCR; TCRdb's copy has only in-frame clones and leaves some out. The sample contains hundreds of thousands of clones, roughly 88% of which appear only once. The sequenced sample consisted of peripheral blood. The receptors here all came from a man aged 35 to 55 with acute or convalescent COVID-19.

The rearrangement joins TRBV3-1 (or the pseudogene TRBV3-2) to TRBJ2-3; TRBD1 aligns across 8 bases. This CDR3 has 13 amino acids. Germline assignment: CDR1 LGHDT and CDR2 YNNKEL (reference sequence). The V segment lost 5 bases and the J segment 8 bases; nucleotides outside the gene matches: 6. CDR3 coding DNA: TGTGCCAGCAGCTATCGTACAGGGGGTACGCAGTATTTT. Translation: CASSYRTGGTQYF.

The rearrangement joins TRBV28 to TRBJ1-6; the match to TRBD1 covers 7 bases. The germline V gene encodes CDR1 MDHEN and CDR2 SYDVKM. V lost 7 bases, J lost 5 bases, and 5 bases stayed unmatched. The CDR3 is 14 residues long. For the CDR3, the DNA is TGTGCCAGCAATATTGGACAGGATAATTCACCCCTCCACTTT. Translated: CASNIGQDNSPLHF.

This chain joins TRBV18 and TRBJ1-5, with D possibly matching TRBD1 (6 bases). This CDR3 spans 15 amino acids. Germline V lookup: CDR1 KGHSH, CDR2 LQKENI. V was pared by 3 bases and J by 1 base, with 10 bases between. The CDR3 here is CASSPGANSNQPQHF. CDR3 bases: TGTGCCAGCTCACCGGGGGCTAACAGCAATCAGCCCCAGCATTTT. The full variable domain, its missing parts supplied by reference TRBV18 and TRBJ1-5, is NAGVMQNPRHLVRRRGQEARLRCSPMKGHSHVYWYRQLPEEGLKFMVYLQKENIIDESGMPKERFSAEFPKEGPSILRIQQVVRGDSAAYFCASSPGANSNQPQHFGDGTRLSIL.

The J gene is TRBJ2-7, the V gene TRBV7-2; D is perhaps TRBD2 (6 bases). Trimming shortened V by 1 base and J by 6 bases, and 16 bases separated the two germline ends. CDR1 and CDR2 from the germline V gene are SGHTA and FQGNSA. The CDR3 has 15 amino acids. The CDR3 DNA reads TGTGCCAGCAGCTTAGTTTCGGGAGCTTACGGCGAGCAGTACTTC. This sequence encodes CASSLVSGAYGEQYF.

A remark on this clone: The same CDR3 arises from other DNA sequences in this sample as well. CDR3 region: CASSLEGQGIYEQYF. In DNA, the CDR3 is TGCGCCAGCAGCTTGGAAGGACAAGGAATATACGAGCAGTACTTC. The chain carries TRBV5-1 and TRBJ2-7; D is possibly TRBD1 (5 bases). The V end was cut by 0 bases, the J end by 4 bases, with 14 bases between. CDR1 and CDR2 (germline): SGHRS, YFSETQ. The CDR3 runs 15 residues.